This T cell receptor beta chain was observed in a study of shared clonotypes between healthy human individuals. CD4+ cells were split into CD45RA+ naive and CD45RA-negative memory subsets. In germline, CDR1 is SGHDT, CDR2 YYEEEE. V lost 4 bases to trimming and J lost 0 bases, with 7 bases between them. The length of the CDR3 is 13 residues. Profiled with immunoSEQ multiplex PCR; TCRdb holds only in-frame clones, not every one. The sample records 2 million or so clones, 95% being singletons. The receptor was isolated from a young man in good health. The chain recombines TRBV5-6 with TRBJ1-1; a weak D match, TRBD1 (5 bases). Input material: naive CD4+ T cells sorted from blood. Subset in this sample: CD45RA+ positively selected. The CDR3: CASSPDMNTEAFF. The CDR3, as DNA: TGTGCCAGCAGCCCGGACATGAACACTGAAGCTTTCTTT.